This TCR beta chain was recovered during a study of blood T cell repertoires in COVID-19. Whole-study context: Donors in the United States, Italy and Spain gave samples during acute or convalescent COVID-19. PBMCs, B-cell-depleted T cells, or T cells provided the cDNA or gDNA that made up the material.

This CDR3 spans 16 amino acids. CDR1 and CDR2 (germline): MDHEN, SYDVKM. V was pared by 6 bases and J by 6 bases, with 21 bases between. Source study methods: How many nucleated cells were present was estimated from reference gene primer amplification. The protocol was immunoSEQ multiplex PCR, while the TCRdb copy is restricted to in-frame clones and leaves out a portion. V, J and clone size were drawn from that table, and D and trimming were deduced from the DNA. In the table there are fewer than 120,000 clones, 75% to 80% of which are singletons. The TCR originated in a woman over 75 with active or convalescent COVID-19. The chain links TRBV28 to TRBJ2-1, with D possibly TRBD2 on 6 matching bases. The sequencing input was peripheral blood. This CDR3 is CASSRPAGSEGNEQFF. Written as DNA, the CDR3 is TGTGCCAGCAGCAGACCGGCGGGATCGGAGGGCAATGAGCAGTTCTTC.